This TCR beta chain appears in the sequencing data of a study of blood T cell repertoires in COVID-19. Study summary: There were acute and convalescent COVID-19 samples, and they came from the United States, Italy and Spain.

The assay was immunoSEQ multiplex PCR, and TCRdb's table has in-frame clones only and misses some. The table lists 160,000 or so clones, 84% of them singletons, with nearly 15% in the top ten. Source material: PBMCs or T cells enriched from blood (not recorded which). This clonotype was obtained from a middle-aged man who had recovered from COVID-19.

The CDR3 DNA follows: TGCGCCAGCAGCCGGGACAGGGGCCAAGAGACCCAGTACTTC. This encodes CASSRDRGQETQYF. This sequence joins TRBV5-1 and TRBJ2-5, with 10 nucleotides matching TRBD1. From germline, CDR1 is SGHRS and CDR2 YFSETQ. The CDR3 runs 14 residues. With 4 bases clipped from V and 1 base from J, the junction kept 1 base outside the gene matches.